These 10 T cell receptor beta chains came from one sample sequenced in a study of blood T cell repertoires in COVID-19. Assay used: immunoSEQ multiplex PCR; TCRdb lists only in-frame clones, some missing. The data contain about 250,000 clones, roughly four fifths of them singletons. Sequences were obtained from peripheral blood. Receptor source: a man over 45 with active or convalescent COVID-19.

This chain uses TRBV3-1 (or the pseudogene TRBV3-2) with TRBJ2-2, with D perhaps matching TRBD1 (5 bases). V was trimmed by 7 bases and J by 7 bases, leaving 13 bases between them. The germline CDR1 and CDR2 sequences are LGHDT and YNNKEL (reference sequence). This CDR3 has 13 residues. The CDR3 nucleotides read TGTGCCAGCACCAACAGGAAGGGCGGGGAGCTGTTTTTT. Translating it yields CASTNRKGGELFF.

The chain joins TRBV6-5 to TRBJ2-1; the D gene is possibly TRBD1 (6 bases). The CDR3 extends over 13 amino acids. V gave up 10 bases and J gave up 4 bases, with 14 bases separating them. CDR1 and CDR2 (germline): MNHEY, SVGAGI. In nucleotides, the CDR3 is TGTGCCACCGCCGGGACAAGTTACAATGAGCAGTTCTTC. As protein: CATAGTSYNEQFF.

The chain links TRBV29-1 to TRBJ1-4; 8 bases line up with TRBD1. CDR3 length equals 14 residues. The ends lost 6 bases at V and 5 bases at J; junction bases unmatched: 8. In germline, CDR1 is SQVTM, CDR2 ANQGSEA. CDR3 coding DNA: TGCAGCGTCGCGGACAGGGCGTTCAATGAAAAACTGTTTTTT. Its translation is CSVADRAFNEKLFF.

This chain connects TRBV7-9 to TRBJ2-5, with 10 bases aligning to TRBD2. Germline CDR1 reads SEHNR; CDR2 reads FQNEAQ (reference sequence). The CDR3 is 16 amino acids. V was pared by 5 bases and J by 1 base, with 7 bases of the junction left unmatched. The CDR3 sequence: CASSPGASGGQETQYF. The CDR3 DNA reads as TGTGCCAGCAGCCCCGGGGCTAGCGGGGGCCAAGAGACCCAGTACTTC.

The gene calls are TRBV6-1 and TRBJ2-7, with 14 bases fitting TRBD2. The CDR3 sequence is 17 residues long. Losses at the gene ends were 3 bases for V and 3 bases for J; bases not matched to a gene: 7. Germline CDR1 and CDR2: MNHNS and SASEGT. The CDR3 loop reads CASSEGLAGAKIYEQYF. The CDR3 DNA reads as TGTGCCAGCAGTGAGGGACTAGCGGGGGCCAAGATCTACGAGCAGTACTTC.

This chain joins TRBV7-6 and TRBJ2-2; the match to TRBD2 covers 13 bases. After removal of 4 bases from V and 6 bases from J, the junction contained 5 bases not matched to a gene. CDR1 SGHVS and CDR2 FNYEAQ come from the germline V gene. The CDR3 has 16 amino acids. CDR3 bases: TGTGCCAGCAGCTCGACTAGCGGGGGGCCCCCCGGGGAGCTGTTTTTT. Translation gives CASSSTSGGPPGELFF.

The rearrangement links TRBV5-4 to TRBJ1-2; the D gene is possibly TRBD1 (6 bases). Germline assignment: CDR1 SGHNT and CDR2 YYREEE (reference sequence). The CDR3 has 14 amino acids. V lost 7 bases, J lost 0 bases, and 13 bases lay in between. The CDR3 protein is CASAGGASNYGYTF. The CDR3 DNA sequence: TGTGCCAGCGCGGGGGGGGCGTCTAACTATGGCTACACCTTC. The full variable domain, its missing parts supplied by reference TRBV5-4 and TRBJ1-2, is ETGVTQSPTHLIKTRGQQVTLRCSSQSGHNTVSWYQQALGQGPQFIFQYYREEENGRGNFPPRFSGLQFPNYSSELNVNALELDDSALYLCASAGGASNYGYTFGSGTRLTVV.

The rearrangement links TRBV6-1 to TRBJ1-3; no definite D call. Germline lookup yields CDR1 MNHNS and CDR2 SASEGT. The ends were cut back, 1 base at V and 3 bases at J, with 4 bases in the middle. The CDR3 has 13 residues. As DNA, the CDR3 is TGTGCCAGCAGTGAAGTTTATGGAAACACCATATATTTT. Residues: CASSEVYGNTIYF.

The rearrangement links TRBV19 to TRBJ1-2; TRBD1 might be the D (5 bases). Trimming cost V 0 bases and J 3 bases, with 11 bases left between them. The CDR3 consists of 15 residues. Germline values: CDR1 LNHDA, CDR2 SQIVND (reference sequence). The chain's CDR3 is CASSIDGGADYGYTF. The CDR3 nucleotides are TGTGCCAGTAGTATAGATGGAGGGGCGGACTATGGCTACACCTTC.

The table lists this clone with a count of one. The gene calls are TRBV28 and TRBJ1-4, with D perhaps matching TRBD1 (5 bases). Trimming removed 3 bases at V and 0 bases at J, with 11 bases between. CDR1 and CDR2 (germline): MDHEN, SYDVKM. The CDR3 contains 16 residues. The CDR3 DNA follows: TGTGCCAGCAGTTTGTCTACAGGCGCAACTAATGAAAAACTGTTTTTT. Its translation is CASSLSTGATNEKLFF.